The rows below give T cell receptor beta chains drawn from one sample of a study of shared clonotypes between healthy human individuals. Method: immunoSEQ multiplex PCR; TCRdb's copy keeps in-frame clones and lacks some. The repertoire holds some 1.5 million clones, with nearly 99% as singletons. Sequencing used naive CD4+ T cells sorted from blood. The source is a man aged 30-40 years in good health. CDR3s include the opening cysteine and the closing phenylalanine or tryptophan. Each record gives: V gene, D gene, clone size, J gene, CDR3 protein, CDR3 DNA. D genes are given only for firm matches. Where a row states a size, it is once, few, many or the class of an expanded clone; other rows omit it.

TRBV7-3	.	.	TRBJ2-3	CASSLSRTDTQYF	TGTGCCAGCAGCTTAAGTCGCACAGATACGCAGTATTTT
TRBV28	.	.	TRBJ2-7	CASSVTDSYEQYF	TGTGCCAGCAGTGTGACAGACTCCTACGAGCAGTACTTC
TRBV6-1	.	.	TRBJ2-3	CASSPIPFTDTQYF	TGTGCCAGCAGTCCGATCCCTTTCACAGATACGCAGTATTTT
TRBV5-5	.	.	TRBJ1-1	CASSRDRIVEAFF	TGTGCCAGCAGCCGAGACAGAATAGTTGAAGCTTTCTTT
TRBV11-3	TRBD2	.	TRBJ2-2	CASSHSGRLEGGELFF	TGTGCCAGCAGCCATAGCGGGAGGTTGGAGGGCGGGGAGCTGTTTTTT
TRBV5-1	.	.	TRBJ2-5	CASSRGTPGGSGETQYF	TGCGCCAGCAGCAGGGGGACTCCGGGCGGGAGTGGGGAGACCCAGTACTTC
TRBV6-5	.	.	TRBJ2-5	CASSLGAGRETQYF	TGTGCCAGCAGTTTGGGGGCAGGTCGAGAGACCCAGTACTTC
TRBV6-5	TRBD2	.	TRBJ2-1	CASSLGGGSYNEQFF	TGTGCCAGCAGCCTGGGGGGGGGATCCTACAATGAGCAGTTCTTC
TRBV28	.	.	TRBJ1-1	CASSWGGTEAFF	TGTGCCAGCAGTTGGGGGGGCACTGAAGCTTTCTTT
TRBV28	.	.	TRBJ1-2	CASNIFTDGYTF	TGTGCCAGCAATATATTTACTGATGGCTACACCTTC
TRBV9	.	.	TRBJ1-5	CASSAEAYNQPQHF	TGTGCCAGCAGCGCGGAGGCTTACAATCAGCCCCAGCATTTT
TRBV11-2	.	.	TRBJ2-7	CASSFGGLPPIEQYF	TGTGCCAGCAGCTTCGGGGGACTGCCGCCGATCGAGCAGTACTTC
TRBV15	.	.	TRBJ2-5	CATFQSRDVGQETQYF	TGTGCCACCTTTCAATCCCGGGACGTAGGCCAAGAGACCCAGTACTTC
TRBV5-4	TRBD2	.	TRBJ2-2	CASSPLAGGQSGELFF	TGTGCCAGCAGCCCACTAGCGGGAGGTCAGAGCGGGGAGCTGTTTTTT
TRBV27	TRBD1	.	TRBJ1-5	CASSSLALQGSAQPQHF	TGTGCCAGCAGTTCCCTGGCTCTACAGGGGAGCGCGCAGCCCCAGCATTTT
TRBV9	.	.	TRBJ2-7	CASSILPMDEQYF	TGTGCCAGCAGCATCCTCCCAATGGACGAGCAGTACTTC
TRBV28	.	.	TRBJ2-3	CASISLLGHQPFQDTQYF	TGTGCCAGCATCTCCTTGCTAGGACATCAACCTTTTCAGGATACGCAGTATTTT
TRBV28	TRBD1	.	TRBJ2-7	CASRTGALYEQYF	TGTGCCAGCAGGACAGGGGCGCTCTACGAGCAGTACTTC
TRBV28	TRBD1	.	TRBJ2-7	CASSTPTGPEQYF	TGTGCCAGCAGCACCCCGACAGGGCCCGAGCAGTACTTC
TRBV7-2	.	.	TRBJ2-1	CASSSIYGFSTPYNEQFF	TGTGCCAGCAGCTCGATCTATGGCTTCTCCACCCCCTACAATGAGCAGTTCTTC
TRBV6-6	TRBD1	.	TRBJ1-2	CASSYGTGVRDGYTF	TGTGCCAGCAGTTACGGGACAGGGGTGAGGGATGGCTACACCTTC
TRBV18	.	.	TRBJ2-2	CASSTRDGNTGELFF	TGTGCCAGCTCAACCCGGGACGGAAACACCGGGGAGCTGTTTTTT
TRBV5-1	TRBD2	.	TRBJ2-7	CASSFPGGRYEQYF	TGCGCCAGCAGCTTCCCGGGAGGTCGGTACGAGCAGTACTTC
TRBV6-6	TRBD2	.	TRBJ2-7	CASSPPSGSYEQYF	TGTGCCAGCAGCCCGCCTAGCGGATCCTACGAGCAGTACTTC
TRBV5-1	.	.	TRBJ2-2	CASSLFPRAIVDTGELFF	TGCGCCAGCAGCTTGTTTCCCCGGGCCATTGTTGACACCGGGGAGCTGTTTTTT
TRBV19	TRBD1	once	TRBJ1-4	CASSPGAGGSLFREKLFF	TGTGCCAGTAGTCCCGGGGCAGGGGGGAGCCTTTTTCGCGAAAAACTGTTTTTT
TRBV28	.	.	TRBJ2-3	CASTSFSYTQYF	TGTGCCAGCACCTCCTTTAGTTATACGCAGTATTTT
TRBV5-4	TRBD2	.	TRBJ2-7	CASSLDDPSGTYEQYF	TGTGCCAGCAGCCTCGATGACCCTAGCGGGACCTACGAGCAGTACTTC